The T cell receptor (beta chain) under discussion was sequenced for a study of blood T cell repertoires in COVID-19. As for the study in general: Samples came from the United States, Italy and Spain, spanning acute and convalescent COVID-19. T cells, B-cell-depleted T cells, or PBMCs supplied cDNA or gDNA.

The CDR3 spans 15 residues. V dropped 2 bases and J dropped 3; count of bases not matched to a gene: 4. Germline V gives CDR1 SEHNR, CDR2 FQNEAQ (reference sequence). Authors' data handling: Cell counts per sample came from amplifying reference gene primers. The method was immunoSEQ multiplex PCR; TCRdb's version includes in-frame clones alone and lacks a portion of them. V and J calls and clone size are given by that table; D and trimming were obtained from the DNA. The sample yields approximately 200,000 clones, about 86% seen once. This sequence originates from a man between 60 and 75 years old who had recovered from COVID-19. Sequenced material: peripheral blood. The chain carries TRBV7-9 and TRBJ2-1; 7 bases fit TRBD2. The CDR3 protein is CASSLSGTVYNEQFF. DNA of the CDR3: TGTGCCAGCAGCTTAAGCGGGACCGTCTACAATGAGCAGTTCTTC.